The 25 T cell receptor beta chains below come from one sample, sequenced in a study of cytomegalovirus exposure and HLA in healthy donors. 13 Jbeta primers and 60 Vbeta primers were used for the PCR. The protocol was immunoSEQ multiplex PCR, while the TCRdb copy is restricted to in-frame clones and leaves out a portion. In the table there are fewer than 200,000 clones, roughly 84% of which are singletons. Sample: PBMCs. The source is a male donor in good health and CMV-seronegative.

This sequence joins TRBV7-2 and TRBJ2-2, with 9 bases matching TRBD2. The CDR3 is 17 amino acids. With V trimmed by 4 bases and J by 1 base, 7 bases remained unmatched. The germline gives CDR1 SGHTA, CDR2 FQGNSA. The CDR3, as DNA: TGTGCCAGCAGCTATGGGACTAGCACTCTGAACACCGGGGAGCTGTTTTTT. Encoded protein: CASSYGTSTLNTGELFF. Complete variable domain (other parts from reference TRBV7-2 and TRBJ2-2): GAGVSQSPSNKVTEKGKDVELRCDPISGHTALYWYRQSLGQGLEFLIYFQGNSAPDKSGLPSDRFSAERTGGSVSTLTIQRTQQEDSAVYLCASSYGTSTLNTGELFFGEGSRLTVL.

This clone has a handful of counts. This rearrangement joins TRBV6-5 to TRBJ2-7; maybe TRBD1 (5 bases). The CDR3 length is 14 residues. The V end was cut by 5 bases, the J end by 0 bases, with 11 bases between. Germline V gene data show CDR1 as MNHEY and CDR2 as SVGAGI. The CDR3 loop reads CASSEGAPSYEQYF. Here the CDR3 DNA reads TGTGCCAGCAGTGAAGGGGCCCCCTCCTACGAGCAGTACTTC.

This clone was seen only once. The V gene is TRBV6-6, the J gene TRBJ2-7; 7 nucleotides agree with TRBD1. Germline V gene data show CDR1 as MNHNY and CDR2 as SVGAGI (reference sequence). V lost 4 bases, J lost 7 bases, and 4 bases stayed unmatched. This CDR3 contains 12 residues. The CDR3 spells CASSWDSEEQYF. The CDR3 bases are TGTGCCAGCAGTTGGGACAGCGAAGAGCAGTACTTC.

The chain joins TRBV27 to TRBJ1-6, with 12 bases aligning to TRBD1. Germline V lookup: CDR1 MNHEY, CDR2 SMNVEV (reference sequence). The CDR3 extends over 15 amino acids. With V trimmed by 5 bases and J by 9 bases, 5 bases remained unmatched. CDR3 bases: TGTGCCAGCAGTCCTGGGACAGGGGGCGGTTCACCCCTCCACTTT. It codes for CASSPGTGGGSPLHF.

The CDR3 bases are TGTGCCATCAAGCCCGGGACTAATGAAAAACTGTTTTTT. Translated: CAIKPGTNEKLFF. The chain recombines TRBV10-3 with TRBJ1-4; D is unclear. Germline loops: CDR1 ENHRY, CDR2 SYGVKD. This CDR3 is 13 amino acids long. Trimming cost V 7 bases and J 2 bases, with 8 bases left between them.

The genes are TRBV9 and TRBJ2-7; tentative D call: TRBD1 (5 bases). Germline values: CDR1 SGDLS, CDR2 YYNGEE. The CDR3 extends over 15 amino acids. V lost 3 bases to trimming and J lost 2 bases, with 15 bases between them. The DNA of the CDR3 is TGTGCCAGCAGCGGGCCAGGGCTCGCAACCTACGAGCAGTACTTC. This codes for CASSGPGLATYEQYF.

V and J are TRBV7-7 and TRBJ2-5, with TRBD1 as a possible D gene (6 bases). The V end was cut by 3 bases, the J end by 4 bases, with 15 bases between. CDR3 size: 15 residues. Germline values: CDR1 SSHAT, CDR2 FNYEAQ (reference sequence). CDR3 amino acids: CASSFRDTSGETQYF. The CDR3 DNA is TGTGCCAGCAGCTTCCGGGACACCTCGGGAGAGACCCAGTACTTC. The full variable domain, with the rest looked up from reference TRBV7-7 and TRBJ2-5, is GAGVSQSPRYKVTKRGQDVTLRCDPISSHATLYWYQQALGQGPEFLTYFNYEAQPDKSGLPSDRFSAERPEGSISTLTIQRTEQRDSAMYRCASSFRDTSGETQYFGPGTRLLVL.

The V call is TRBV27, the J call TRBJ2-3; D remains ambiguous. The CDR3 covers 17 residues. Germline loops: CDR1 MNHEY, CDR2 SMNVEV (reference sequence). Between the trimmed V and J ends, which lost 1 base and 0 bases, there was a span of 14 bases. CDR3 nucleotide sequence: TGTGCCAGCAGTTTATGGTCAGAACAATTTAGCACAGATACGCAGTATTTT. This translates into CASSLWSEQFSTDTQYF.

As regards this clone: No DNA is shown, since the ends of the CDR3 on it are uncertain; the CDR3 is the one TCRdb lists. The chain couples TRBV21-1 to TRBJ2-3; the D call in the table, TRBD2, was not verified against the DNA. TRBV21-1 is classified as a pseudogene. From its first to its last residue, the CDR3 has 20 amino acids. The CDR3 loop is CASSWGAGTSEAGAPDTQYF.

The rearrangement links TRBV7-2 to TRBJ2-2; unclear D gene. Germline V gene sequence: CDR1 SGHTA, CDR2 FQGNSA. The CDR3 length is 16 residues. Trimming stripped 5 bases from V and 0 bases from J, with 13 bases between. Here the CDR3 reads CASSAALVSNTGELFF. The CDR3 coding sequence is TGTGCCAGCAGCGCCGCGCTGGTATCGAACACCGGGGAGCTGTTTTTT.

The rearrangement links TRBV6-5 to TRBJ2-7, with D perhaps TRBD1 (5 bases). V lost 5 bases and J 3 bases, leaving 8 bases between the germline ends. Germline CDR1 is MNHEY and CDR2 is SVGAGI. CDR3 length: 12 amino acids. CDR3: CASSETVYEQYF. The CDR3 nucleotides read TGTGCCAGCAGTGAGACAGTCTACGAGCAGTACTTC.

The rearrangement links TRBV4-3 to TRBJ2-5; D unclear. The end of the DNA aligns better with TRBJ2-7, so the J call may be wrong. This CDR3 has 15 residues. In germline, CDR1 is LGHNA, CDR2 YSLEER. The CDR3 sequence is CASSQGRNVGYEQYF. CDR3 nucleotides: TGCGCCAGCAGCCAAGGCCGAAACGTGGGCTACGAGCAGTACTTC.

This clone was detected only a few times. The chain carries TRBV6-5 and TRBJ2-1; TRBD2 matches at 11 bases. From germline, CDR1 is MNHEY and CDR2 SVGAGI. CDR3 size: 14 residues. V was pared by 6 bases and J by 5 bases, with 3 bases of the junction left unmatched. CDR3 DNA: TGTGCCAGCAGAACTAGCGGGGGACACAATGAGCAGTTCTTC. Its protein is CASRTSGGHNEQFF.

This clone showed up just once. The chain recombines TRBV28 with TRBJ2-7; 11 positions agree with TRBD1. From germline, CDR1 is MDHEN and CDR2 SYDVKM. With V trimmed by 4 bases and J by 0 bases, 5 bases remained unmatched. The CDR3 is 16 residues long. Here the CDR3 reads CASSSPGQGASYEQYF. The CDR3 nucleotides are TGTGCCAGCAGTTCGCCCGGACAGGGGGCCTCCTACGAGCAGTACTTC.

The CDR3, as DNA: TGTGCCAGCAGCTTGGGGCGGAGCAACAATGAGCAGTTCTTC. Translated: CASSLGRSNNEQFF. The rearrangement joins TRBV5-4 to TRBJ2-1; D remains ambiguous. The CDR3 length is 14 residues. Trimming stripped 0 bases from V and 5 bases from J, with 9 bases between. The germline gives CDR1 SGHNT, CDR2 YYREEE (reference sequence).

Note on this clone: The junction differs from germline at one of its ends, possibly a read error. The chain recombines TRBV27 with TRBJ2-5; perhaps TRBD2 as D (5 bases). The CDR3 has 11 amino acids. Looked up from germline, CDR1 is MNHEY and CDR2 is SMNVEV (reference sequence). The CDR3 here is CASSLGETRYF. The CDR3 nucleotides read TGTGCCAGCAGTTTAGGGGAGACCCGGTACTTC.

The chain combines TRBV6-5 with TRBJ1-5, with 9 bases matching TRBD1. CDR1 MNHEY and CDR2 SVGAGI come from the germline V gene. This CDR3 contains 13 residues. V shed 10 bases, J shed 4 bases, and the junction held 5 bases outside the gene matches. The CDR3, as DNA: TGTGCCACCCAAGGGACAGGGAATCAGCCCCAGCATTTT. Residues: CATQGTGNQPQHF.

A few counts support this clone. V gene TRBV5-1 combines with J gene TRBJ1-1; D not resolved. This CDR3 is built from 13 residues. Germline CDR1 SGHRS, CDR2 YFSETQ. Deletions cut 2 bases from V and 6 bases from J, with 11 bases between. CDR3 amino acids: CASSFGDGAEAFF. In DNA form, the CDR3 reads TGCGCCAGCAGCTTCGGCGACGGGGCTGAAGCTTTCTTT.

This CDR3 is CASSLDSTTYNEQFF. As DNA, the CDR3 is TGTGCCAGCAGCTTAGATTCGACTACATACAATGAGCAGTTCTTC. The V call is TRBV7-9, the J call TRBJ2-1, with D possibly TRBD2 on 5 matching bases. The CDR3 sequence is 15 residues long. The germline CDR1 and CDR2 sequences are SEHNR and FQNEAQ (reference sequence). Deletions cut 1 base from V and 4 bases from J, with 11 bases between.

This clone was observed a handful of times. The chain joins TRBV19 to TRBJ1-2, with D unclear. Germline assignment: CDR1 LNHDA and CDR2 SQIVND (reference sequence). The V and J ends lost 6 bases and 5 bases respectively, with 10 bases between them. The CDR3 sequence is 12 residues long. CDR3 nucleotide sequence: TGTGCCAGTAGGACTCAAGAGTATGGCTACACCTTC. This codes for CASRTQEYGYTF.

The chain carries TRBV29-1 and TRBJ2-1; 7 nucleotides match TRBD1. CDR3 length: 12 residues. Germline CDR1 and CDR2: SQVTM and ANQGSEA. The ends lost 7 bases at V and 13 bases at J; junction bases unmatched: 13. The CDR3 DNA is TGCAGCGCGCAAAACAGGGGACGTTCCCAGTTCTTC. Its protein product is CSAQNRGRSQFF.

The chain joins TRBV5-1 to TRBJ2-7; 11 bases are shared with TRBD2. The trim removed 5 bases at V and 2 bases at J, leaving 9 bases unmatched. The germline gives CDR1 SGHRS, CDR2 YFSETQ. This CDR3 has 16 residues. The DNA for the CDR3 is TGCGCCAGCAGGGCGACTAGCGGGGCCGTGGCCTACGAGCAGTACTTC. Translating it yields CASRATSGAVAYEQYF.

The genes are TRBV5-4 and TRBJ2-7; D perhaps matches TRBD1 (7 bases). V was pared by 4 bases and J by 3 bases, with 17 bases between. This CDR3 region has 15 residues. In germline, CDR1 is SGHNT, CDR2 YYREEE (reference sequence). CDR3 protein: CASSLSAGQIYEQYF. In DNA, the CDR3 is TGTGCCAGCAGCCTAAGTGCGGGACAGATCTACGAGCAGTACTTC.

This rearrangement joins TRBV19 to TRBJ1-5; TRBD1 matches at 10 bases. The CDR3 is made up of 15 amino acids. CDR1 and CDR2 (germline): LNHDA, SQIVND (reference sequence). Trimming removed 1 base from V and 7 bases from J; junction bases left unmatched: 4. For the CDR3, the DNA is TGTGCCAGTAGTATAGGGACAGGGGGAGGGCAGCCCCAGCATTTT. As protein: CASSIGTGGGQPQHF.

The V gene is TRBV11-3, the J gene TRBJ2-5; TRBD1 agrees at 9 bases. The germline V gene has CDR1 SGHNT and CDR2 YENEEA. The CDR3 totals 14 residues. V was pared by 5 bases and J by 2 bases, with 3 bases of the junction left unmatched. CDR3 DNA sequence: TGTGCCAGCAGCCCGGGACAGGGACAAGAGACCCAGTACTTC. Its translation: CASSPGQGQETQYF.